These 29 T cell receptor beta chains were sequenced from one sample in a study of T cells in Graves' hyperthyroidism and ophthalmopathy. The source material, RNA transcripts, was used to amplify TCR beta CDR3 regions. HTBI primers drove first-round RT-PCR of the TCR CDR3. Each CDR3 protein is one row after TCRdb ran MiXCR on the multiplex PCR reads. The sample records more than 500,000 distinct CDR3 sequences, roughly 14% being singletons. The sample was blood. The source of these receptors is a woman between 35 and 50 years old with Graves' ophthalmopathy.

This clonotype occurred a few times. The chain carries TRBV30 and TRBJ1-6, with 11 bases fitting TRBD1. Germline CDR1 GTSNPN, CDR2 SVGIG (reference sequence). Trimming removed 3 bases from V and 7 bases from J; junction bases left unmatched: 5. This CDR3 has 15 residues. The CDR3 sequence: CAWSGQGARNSPLHF. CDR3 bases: TGTGCCTGGAGCGGACAGGGGGCTCGAAATTCACCCCTCCACTTT. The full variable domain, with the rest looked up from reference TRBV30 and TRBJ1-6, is SQTIHQWPATLVQPVGSPLSLECTVEGTSNPNLYWYRQAAGRGLQLLFYSVGIGQISSEVPQNLSASRPQDRQFILSSKKLLLSDSGFYLCAWSGQGARNSPLHFGNGTRLTVT.

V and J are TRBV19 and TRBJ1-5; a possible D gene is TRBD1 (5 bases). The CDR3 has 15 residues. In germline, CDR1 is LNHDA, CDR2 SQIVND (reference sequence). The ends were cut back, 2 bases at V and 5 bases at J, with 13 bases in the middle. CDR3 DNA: TGTGCCAGTAGTATATATGGGGCACCTGATCAGCCCCAGCATTTT. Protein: CASSIYGAPDQPQHF.

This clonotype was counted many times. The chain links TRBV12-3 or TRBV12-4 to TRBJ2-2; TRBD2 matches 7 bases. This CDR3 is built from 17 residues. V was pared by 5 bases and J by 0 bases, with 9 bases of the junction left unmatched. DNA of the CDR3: TGTGCCAGCAGTCCCCGTCGGGGGGTATCGAACACCGGGGAGCTGTTTTTT. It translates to CASSPRRGVSNTGELFF.

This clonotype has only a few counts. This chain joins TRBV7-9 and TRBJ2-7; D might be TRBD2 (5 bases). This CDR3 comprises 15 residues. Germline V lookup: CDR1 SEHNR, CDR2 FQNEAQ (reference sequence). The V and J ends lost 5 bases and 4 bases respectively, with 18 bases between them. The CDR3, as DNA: TGTGCCAGCAGCCCAGCGCGGGTCCCCTCATACGAGCAGTACTTC. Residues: CASSPARVPSYEQYF.

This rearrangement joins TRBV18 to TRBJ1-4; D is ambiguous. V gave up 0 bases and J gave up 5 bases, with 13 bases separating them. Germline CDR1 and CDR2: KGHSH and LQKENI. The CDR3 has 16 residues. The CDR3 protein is CASSPPSSTPNEKLFF. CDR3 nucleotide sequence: TGTGCCAGCTCACCACCGAGCTCAACCCCGAATGAAAAACTGTTTTTT.

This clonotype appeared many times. This CDR3 is CASSRVSGLENTGELFF. DNA for the CDR3: TGCGCCAGCAGCCGCGTGTCGGGACTCGAGAACACCGGGGAGCTGTTTTTT. The chain recombines TRBV5-1 with TRBJ2-2, with D maybe TRBD2 (6 bases). V lost 4 bases and J 1 base, leaving 17 bases between the germline ends. Germline lookup yields CDR1 SGHRS and CDR2 YFSETQ. The CDR3 has 17 amino acids.

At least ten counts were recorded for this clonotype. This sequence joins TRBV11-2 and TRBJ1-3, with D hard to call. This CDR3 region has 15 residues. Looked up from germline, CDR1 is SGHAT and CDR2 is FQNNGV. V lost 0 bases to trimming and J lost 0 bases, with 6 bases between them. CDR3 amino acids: CASSLDIYSGNTIYF. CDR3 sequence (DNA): TGTGCCAGCAGCTTAGATATATACTCTGGAAACACCATATATTTT.

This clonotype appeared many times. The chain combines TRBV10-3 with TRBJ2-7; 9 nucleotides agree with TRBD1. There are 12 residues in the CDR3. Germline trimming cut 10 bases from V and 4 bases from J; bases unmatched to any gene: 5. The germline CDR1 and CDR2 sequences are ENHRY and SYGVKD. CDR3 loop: CATGTGSYEQYF. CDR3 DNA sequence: TGTGCCACCGGGACAGGGTCTTACGAGCAGTACTTC.

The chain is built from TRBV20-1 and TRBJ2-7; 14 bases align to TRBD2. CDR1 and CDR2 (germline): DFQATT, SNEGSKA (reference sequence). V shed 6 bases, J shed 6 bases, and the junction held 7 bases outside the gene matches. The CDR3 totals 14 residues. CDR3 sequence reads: CSAWGLAGASEQYF. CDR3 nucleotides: TGCAGTGCCTGGGGACTAGCGGGAGCCAGCGAGCAGTACTTC.

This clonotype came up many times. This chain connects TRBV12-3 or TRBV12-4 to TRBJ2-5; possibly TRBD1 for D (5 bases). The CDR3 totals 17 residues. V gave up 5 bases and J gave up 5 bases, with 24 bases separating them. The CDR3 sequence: CASSPTPLGPLGETQYF. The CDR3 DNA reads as TGTGCCAGCAGTCCCACCCCCCTGGGGCCCTTAGGGGAGACCCAGTACTTC.

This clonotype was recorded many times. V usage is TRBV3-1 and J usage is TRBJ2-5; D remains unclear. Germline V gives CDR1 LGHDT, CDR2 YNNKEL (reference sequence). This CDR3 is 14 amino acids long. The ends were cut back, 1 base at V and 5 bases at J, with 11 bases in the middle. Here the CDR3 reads CASSQAAVGETQYF. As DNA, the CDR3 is TGTGCCAGCAGCCAAGCGGCGGTCGGTGAGACCCAGTACTTC.

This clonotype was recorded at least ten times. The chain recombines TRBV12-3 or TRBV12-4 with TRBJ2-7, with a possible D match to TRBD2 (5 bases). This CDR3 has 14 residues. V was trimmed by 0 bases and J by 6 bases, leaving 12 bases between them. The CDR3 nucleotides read TGTGCCAGCAGTTTAGCGGGAGATCTACTCGAGCAGTACTTC. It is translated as CASSLAGDLLEQYF.

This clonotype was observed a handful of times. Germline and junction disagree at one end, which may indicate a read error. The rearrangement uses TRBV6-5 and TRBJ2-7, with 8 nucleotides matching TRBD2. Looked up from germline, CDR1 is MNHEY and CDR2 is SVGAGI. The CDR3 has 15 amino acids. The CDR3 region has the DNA TGTGCCAGCAGTTACCCGGGACTAGTTTCCTTCGAGCAGTACTTC. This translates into CASSYPGLVSFEQYF.

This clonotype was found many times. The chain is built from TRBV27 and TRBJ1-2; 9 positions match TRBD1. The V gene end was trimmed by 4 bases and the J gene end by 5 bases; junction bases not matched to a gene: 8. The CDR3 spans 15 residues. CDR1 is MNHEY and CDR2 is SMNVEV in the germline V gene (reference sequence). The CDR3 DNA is TGTGCCAGCAGTTACTCGACCGGGACAGGGTATGGCTACACCTTC. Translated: CASSYSTGTGYGYTF.

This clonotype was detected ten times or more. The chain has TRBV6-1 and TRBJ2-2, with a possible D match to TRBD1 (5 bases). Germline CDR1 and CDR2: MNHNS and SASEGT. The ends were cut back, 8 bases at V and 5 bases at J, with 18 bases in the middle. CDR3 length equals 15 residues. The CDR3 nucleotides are TGTGCCAGCTTTAGCATCAGGGATTTTACCGGGGAGCTGTTTTTT. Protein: CASFSIRDFTGELFF.

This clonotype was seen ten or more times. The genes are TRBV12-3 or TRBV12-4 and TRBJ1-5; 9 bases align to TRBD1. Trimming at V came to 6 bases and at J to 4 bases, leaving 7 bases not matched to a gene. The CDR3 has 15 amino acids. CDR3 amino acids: CASSAGQGLNQPQHF. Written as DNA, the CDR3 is TGTGCCAGCAGCGCGGGACAGGGACTGAATCAGCCCCAGCATTTT.

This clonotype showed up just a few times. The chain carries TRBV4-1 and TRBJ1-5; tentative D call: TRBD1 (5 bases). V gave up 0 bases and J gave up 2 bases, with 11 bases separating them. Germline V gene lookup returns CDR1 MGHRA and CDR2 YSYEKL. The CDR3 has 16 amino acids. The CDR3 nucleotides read TGCGCCAGCAGCCAAGATGGAAGGGGCGGCAATCAGCCCCAGCATTTT. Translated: CASSQDGRGGNQPQHF.

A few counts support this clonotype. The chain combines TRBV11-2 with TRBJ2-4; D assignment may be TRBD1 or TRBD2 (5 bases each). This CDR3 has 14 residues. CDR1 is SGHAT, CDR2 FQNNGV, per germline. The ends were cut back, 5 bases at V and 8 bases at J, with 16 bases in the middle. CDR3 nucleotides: TGTGCCAGCAGCCTGTGGGGAGTGGGACACATTCAGTACTTC. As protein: CASSLWGVGHIQYF.

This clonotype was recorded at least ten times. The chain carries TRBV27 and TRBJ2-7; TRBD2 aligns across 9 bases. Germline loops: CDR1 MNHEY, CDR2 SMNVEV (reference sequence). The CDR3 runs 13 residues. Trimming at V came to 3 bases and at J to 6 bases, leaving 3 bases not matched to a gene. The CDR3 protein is CASSFGSGGEQYF. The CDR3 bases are TGTGCCAGCAGTTTTGGTAGCGGGGGCGAGCAGTACTTC.

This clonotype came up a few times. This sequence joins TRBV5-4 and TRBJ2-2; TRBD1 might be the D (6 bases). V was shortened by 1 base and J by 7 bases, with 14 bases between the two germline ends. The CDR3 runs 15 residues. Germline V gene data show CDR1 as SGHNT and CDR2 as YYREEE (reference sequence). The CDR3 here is CASSLFAGAHGELFF. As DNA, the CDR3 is TGTGCCAGCAGCTTGTTTGCAGGGGCTCACGGGGAGCTGTTTTTT.

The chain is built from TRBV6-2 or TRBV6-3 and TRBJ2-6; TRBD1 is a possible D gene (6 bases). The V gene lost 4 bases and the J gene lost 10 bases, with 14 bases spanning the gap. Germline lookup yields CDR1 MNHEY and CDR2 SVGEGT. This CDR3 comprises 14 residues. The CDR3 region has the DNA TGTGCCAGCAGTTTCCCCCCTACAGGGAACGTCCTGACTTTC. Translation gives CASSFPPTGNVLTF.

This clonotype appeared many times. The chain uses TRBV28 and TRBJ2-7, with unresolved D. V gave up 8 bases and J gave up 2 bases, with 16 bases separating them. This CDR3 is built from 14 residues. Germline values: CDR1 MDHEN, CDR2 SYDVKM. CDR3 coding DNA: TGTGCCAGCGTTGATAGGGCGAAACCCTACGAGCAGTACTTC. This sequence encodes CASVDRAKPYEQYF.

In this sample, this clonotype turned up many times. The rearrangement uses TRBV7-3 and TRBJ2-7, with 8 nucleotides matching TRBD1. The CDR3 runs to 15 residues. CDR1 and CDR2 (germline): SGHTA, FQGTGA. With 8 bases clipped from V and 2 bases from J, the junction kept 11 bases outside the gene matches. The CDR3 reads CASAQTGTGTYEQYF. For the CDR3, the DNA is TGTGCCAGCGCCCAGACAGGGACAGGAACCTACGAGCAGTACTTC.

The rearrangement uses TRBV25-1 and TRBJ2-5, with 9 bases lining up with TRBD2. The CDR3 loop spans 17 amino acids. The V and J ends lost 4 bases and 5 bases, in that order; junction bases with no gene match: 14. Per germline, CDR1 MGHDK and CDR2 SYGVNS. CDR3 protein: CASSGGGSGRFFETQYF. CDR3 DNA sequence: TGTGCCAGCAGTGGGGGCGGTAGCGGGAGATTTTTTGAGACCCAGTACTTC.

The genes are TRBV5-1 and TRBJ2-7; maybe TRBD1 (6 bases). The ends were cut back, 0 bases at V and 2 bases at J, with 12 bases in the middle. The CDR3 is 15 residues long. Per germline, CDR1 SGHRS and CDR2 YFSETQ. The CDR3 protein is CASSLAQGTTYEQYF. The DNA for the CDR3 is TGCGCCAGCAGCTTGGCCCAGGGGACCACCTACGAGCAGTACTTC.

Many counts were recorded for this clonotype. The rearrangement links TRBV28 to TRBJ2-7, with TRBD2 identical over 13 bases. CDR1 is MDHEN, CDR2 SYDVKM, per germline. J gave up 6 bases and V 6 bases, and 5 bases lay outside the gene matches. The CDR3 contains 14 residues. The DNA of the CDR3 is TGTGCCAGCAGCCCGGGACTAGCGGGACTCGAGCAGTACTTC. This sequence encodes CASSPGLAGLEQYF.

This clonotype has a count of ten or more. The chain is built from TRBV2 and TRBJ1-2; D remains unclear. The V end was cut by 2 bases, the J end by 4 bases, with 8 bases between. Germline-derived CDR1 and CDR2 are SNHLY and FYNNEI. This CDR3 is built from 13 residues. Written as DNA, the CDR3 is TGTGCCAGCAGTGAACATAGCTCCTATGGCTACACCTTC. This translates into CASSEHSSYGYTF.

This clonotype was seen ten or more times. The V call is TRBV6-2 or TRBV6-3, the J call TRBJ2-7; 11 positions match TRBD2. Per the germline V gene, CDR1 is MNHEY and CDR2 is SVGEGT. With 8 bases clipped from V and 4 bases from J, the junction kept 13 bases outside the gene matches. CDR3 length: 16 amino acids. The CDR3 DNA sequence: TGTGCCAGCTGCCTGGGTTCGGGACTAGCGGTATACGAGCAGTACTTC. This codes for CASCLGSGLAVYEQYF.

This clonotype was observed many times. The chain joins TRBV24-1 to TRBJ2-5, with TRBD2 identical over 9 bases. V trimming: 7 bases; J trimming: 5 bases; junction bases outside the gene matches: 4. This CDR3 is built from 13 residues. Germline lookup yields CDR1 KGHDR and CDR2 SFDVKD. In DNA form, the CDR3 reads TGTGCCACCAGATCTAGCGGGATTGAGACCCAGTACTTC. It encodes CATRSSGIETQYF.